This T cell receptor beta chain was obtained from a study of shared clonotypes between healthy human individuals (dated by TCRdb to the early 2020s). For the wider study: The cohort comprised a couple of women and a few men aged 18 to 49 years. Per donor, three plates each were used for CD4 naive and CD4 memory, two for CD8 naive, and one for CD8 memory. Blood TCR repertoires of a handful of healthy adults were deeply sequenced to estimate repertoire size and the extent of clonotype sharing between individuals. Libraries were prepared and TCR repertoires were sequenced by different laboratories using diverse techniques, in order to increase sequencing depth and limit assay-specific biases. Per donor, leukapheresis produced somewhere between about 0.94 and 10 billion PBMCs.

On this clone: Its antigen is not yet known. Per-base quality was not reported, and no clone a single base away is much larger than it.

CD8 naive samples were obtained by positive selection for CCR7 among CD45RO-negative cells, yielding a CD45RA+CCR7+ population from which TemRA cells were excluded. Donors were healthy HIV-negative adults with no recently reported acute infections or vaccinations. All donors were Caucasian adults living in Nashville, Tennessee, USA. Blood was obtained by leukapheresis, after which PBMCs were separated by Ficoll-Histopaque density gradient centrifugation and cryopreserved in liquid nitrogen vapor phase. Analytical flow cytometry was used to check the purity and quantity of every magnetically sorted T cell population. Genomic DNA was isolated from every sorted fraction and measured by UV absorbance on a Nanodrop 2000c. Using the deep immunoSEQ assay, TCR CDR3 regions were amplified from genomic DNA by multiplex PCR. Extracted genomic DNA from each cell subset was distributed evenly across all wells of several immunoSEQ 96-well plates, and each plate was treated as a replicate. For sorted subsets, each replicate PCR was loaded with approximately 0.2 ug genomic DNA, equivalent to about 30,000 T cell genomes. Purified libraries were measured with a Qubit 3.0 fluorometer, size-checked on a Bioanalyzer 2100, and measured again with the KAPA Library Quantification kit. Each immunoSEQ 96-well plate was sequenced on its own single-read 150-cycle Illumina NextSeq 550 flow cell. As for how the authors treated the data: The immunoSEQ output contained only junctional sequences without quality scores, so filtering could not match that applied to full-length reads. Sequences were annotated with PyIR, a Python wrapper for IgBLAST v1.9, using IMGT germline references to assign V/J genes and CDR3. Reads were filtered out if the reads had weak V/J assignments (E-value above 1e-6), no CDR3, stop codons, out-of-frame junctions, or ambiguous translated residues. V3J clonotypes were defined as sequences sharing the same inferred V gene, J gene, and CDR3 amino acid sequence. To compute the percentage overlap between repertoires, the number of shared unique clonotypes was divided by the size of the smaller repertoire. Repertoire richness was assessed with RTK rarefaction, the Chao1 estimator, and Recon v2.1 estimates of unobserved clonotypes. Generation probabilities for all TCRbeta clonotypes obtained by the gDNA method from four donors were computed using OLGA. Held by TCRdb, this immuneACCESS table contains in-frame sequences only and omits some clones. Under half of the omission traces to an unresolved V gene where checked; the cause of the rest is unknown. V and J calls and clone size come straight from that table; D and trimming were deduced from the DNA. For this sample there are roughly 590,000 clones; over 95% appear just once. In total, the top ten clones hold 0.11% of the sample.

Overall study results and their limits: Sharing across four donors was observed for approximately 4.6% of naive CD4, over 3% of naive CD8, 2% to 2.5% of memory CD4, and about 0.4% of memory CD8 clonotypes. Even with the large sequencing depth, rarefaction of the sorted-subset datasets indicated that sequencing was incomplete. Sampling was restricted to blood, and TCR repertoires in tissues likely differ from the TCR repertoires found in blood. Compared with non-shared clonotypes, the clonotypes found in all four sorted-subset donors had higher generation probabilities. Because the study included a small number of donors, the genetic and exposure-history diversity represented was limited. Based on pairwise subsampling, the degree of clonotype sharing among donors was expected to be affected by sequencing depth. Larger estimated clonotype richness was generally found for naive subsets than for memory subsets.

Sequences WSHSY (CDR1) and SAAADI (CDR2) are obtained from the germline V gene. Trimming leaves V shorter by 5 bases and J shorter by 4 bases, with the junction holding 5 bases beyond the gene matches. Including the terminal cysteine and phenylalanine, the CDR3 comprises 14 residues. Solely the CDR3 DNA is kept, with 42 bases framed from the first base. The chain couples TRBV10-2 to TRBJ1-2; the junction holds 9 bases that match TRBD1. This clonotype was sampled from a woman in her 30s in good health. The sample consisted of naive CD8+ T cells sorted from blood. The cell subset or site label here, explained by the study, means: CD45RA+CCR7+. The nucleotides are TGCGCCAGCAGTAATACAGGGGGCGGCTATGGCTACACCTTC. It codes for CASSNTGGGYGYTF.